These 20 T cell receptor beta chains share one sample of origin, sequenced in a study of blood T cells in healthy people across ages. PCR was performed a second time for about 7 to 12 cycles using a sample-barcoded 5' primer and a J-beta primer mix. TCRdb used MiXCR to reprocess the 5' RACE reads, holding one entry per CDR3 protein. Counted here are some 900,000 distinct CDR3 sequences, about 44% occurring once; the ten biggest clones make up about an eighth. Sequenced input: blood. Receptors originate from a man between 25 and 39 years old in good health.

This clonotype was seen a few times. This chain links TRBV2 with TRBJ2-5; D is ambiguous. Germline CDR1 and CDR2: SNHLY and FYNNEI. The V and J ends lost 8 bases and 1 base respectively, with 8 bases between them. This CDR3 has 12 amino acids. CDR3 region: CASGVIQETQYF. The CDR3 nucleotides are TGTGCCAGCGGGGTAATCCAAGAGACCCAGTACTTC.

This chain's CDR3 is CASSLQGGSEKLFF. CDR3 coding DNA: TGTGCCAGCAGCCTGCAAGGGGGGAGCGAAAAACTGTTTTTT. The V gene is TRBV3-1, the J gene TRBJ1-4, with D tentatively TRBD1 (6 bases). CDR1 is LGHDT and CDR2 is YNNKEL in the germline V gene (reference sequence). Deletions cut 4 bases from V and 8 bases from J, with 14 bases between. This CDR3 is 14 amino acids long.

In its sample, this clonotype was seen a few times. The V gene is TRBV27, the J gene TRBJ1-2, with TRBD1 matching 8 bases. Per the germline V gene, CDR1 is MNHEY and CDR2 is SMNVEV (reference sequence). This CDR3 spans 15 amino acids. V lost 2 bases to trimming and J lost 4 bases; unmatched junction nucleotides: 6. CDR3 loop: CASSLAGQGSYGYTF. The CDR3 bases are TGTGCCAGCAGTTTAGCAGGACAGGGCAGCTATGGCTACACCTTC.

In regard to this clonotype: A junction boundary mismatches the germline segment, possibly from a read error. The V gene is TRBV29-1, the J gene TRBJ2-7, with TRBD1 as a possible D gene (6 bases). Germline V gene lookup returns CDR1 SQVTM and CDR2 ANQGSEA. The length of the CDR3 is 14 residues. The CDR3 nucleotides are TGCCGCGTTGAAAACAGGGTAGGAACCTACGAGCAGTACTTC. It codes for CRVENRVGTYEQYF.

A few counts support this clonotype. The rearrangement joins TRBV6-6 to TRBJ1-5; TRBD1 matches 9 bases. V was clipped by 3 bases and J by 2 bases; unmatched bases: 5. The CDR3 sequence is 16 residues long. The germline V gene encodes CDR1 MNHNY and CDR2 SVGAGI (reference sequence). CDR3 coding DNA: TGTGCCAGCAGTTATTTGGGACAGGGTCGCAATCAGCCCCAGCATTTT. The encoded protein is CASSYLGQGRNQPQHF.

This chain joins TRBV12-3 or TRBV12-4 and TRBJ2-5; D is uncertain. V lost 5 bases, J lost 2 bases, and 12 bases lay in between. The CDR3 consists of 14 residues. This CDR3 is CASSPRAPQETQYF. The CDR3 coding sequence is TGTGCCAGCAGTCCTAGGGCCCCGCAAGAGACCCAGTACTTC.

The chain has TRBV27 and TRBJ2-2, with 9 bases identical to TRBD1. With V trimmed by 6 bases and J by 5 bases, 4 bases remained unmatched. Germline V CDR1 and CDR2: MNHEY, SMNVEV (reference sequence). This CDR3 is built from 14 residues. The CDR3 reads CASRRDRATGELFF. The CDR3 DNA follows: TGTGCCAGCAGGCGGGACAGGGCAACCGGGGAGCTGTTTTTT.

The DNA for the CDR3 is TGCGCCAGCAGCCGTCAGTGGACTAGCGAGAAAAATACGCAGTATTTT. Its translation: CASSRQWTSEKNTQYF. The V and J genes are TRBV4-3 and TRBJ2-3; 9 bases are shared with TRBD2. V shed 4 bases, J shed 7 bases, and the junction held 12 bases outside the gene matches. Germline V CDR1 and CDR2: LGHNA, YSLEER. The CDR3 sequence is 16 residues long.

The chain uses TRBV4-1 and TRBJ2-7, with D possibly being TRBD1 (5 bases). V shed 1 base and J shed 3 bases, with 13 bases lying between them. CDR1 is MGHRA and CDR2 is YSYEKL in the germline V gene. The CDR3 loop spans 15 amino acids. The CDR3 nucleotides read TGCGCCAGCAGCCAAGTGGGCGACAGTAGCTACGAGCAGTACTTC. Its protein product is CASSQVGDSSYEQYF.

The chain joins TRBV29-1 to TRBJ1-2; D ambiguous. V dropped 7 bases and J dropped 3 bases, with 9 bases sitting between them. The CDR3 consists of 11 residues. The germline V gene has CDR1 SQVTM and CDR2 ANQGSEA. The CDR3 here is CSAMEDYGYTF. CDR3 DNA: TGCAGCGCCATGGAGGACTATGGCTACACCTTC.

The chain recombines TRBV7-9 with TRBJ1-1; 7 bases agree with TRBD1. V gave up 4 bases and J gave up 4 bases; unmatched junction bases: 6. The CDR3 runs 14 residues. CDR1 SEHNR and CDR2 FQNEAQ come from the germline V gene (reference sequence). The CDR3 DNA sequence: TGTGCCAGCAGCTCCAACACAGGGGTCACTGAAGCTTTCTTT. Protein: CASSSNTGVTEAFF. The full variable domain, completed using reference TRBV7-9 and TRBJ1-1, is DTGVSQNPRHKITKRGQNVTFRCDPISEHNRLYWYRQTLGQGPEFLTYFQNEAQLEKSRLLSDRFSAERPKGSFSTLEIQRTEQGDSAMYLCASSSNTGVTEAFFGQGTRLTVV.

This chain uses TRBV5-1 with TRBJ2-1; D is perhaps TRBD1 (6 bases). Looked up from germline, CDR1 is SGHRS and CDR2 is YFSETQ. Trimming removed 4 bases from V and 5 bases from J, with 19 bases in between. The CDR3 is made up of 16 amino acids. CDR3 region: CASSTTRGRVDNEQFF. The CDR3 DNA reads TGCGCCAGCAGCACCACCAGGGGCCGGGTGGACAATGAGCAGTTCTTC. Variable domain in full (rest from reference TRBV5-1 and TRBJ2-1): KAGVTQTPRYLIKTRGQQVTLSCSPISGHRSVSWYQQTPGQGLQFLFEYFSETQRNKGNFPGRFSGRQFSNSRSEMNVSTLELGDSALYLCASSTTRGRVDNEQFFGPGTRLTVL.

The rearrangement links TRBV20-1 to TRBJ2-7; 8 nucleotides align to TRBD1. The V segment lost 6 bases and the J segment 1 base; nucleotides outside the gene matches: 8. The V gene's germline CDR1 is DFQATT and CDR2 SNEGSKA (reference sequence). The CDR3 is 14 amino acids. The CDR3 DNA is TGCAGTGCCCTCCGGGACAGGATTTCCTACGAGCAGTACTTC. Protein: CSALRDRISYEQYF.

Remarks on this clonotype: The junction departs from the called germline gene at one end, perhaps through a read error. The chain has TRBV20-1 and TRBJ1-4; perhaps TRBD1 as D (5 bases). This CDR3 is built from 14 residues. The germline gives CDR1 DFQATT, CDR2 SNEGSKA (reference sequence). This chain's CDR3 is CSASTGPTNETLFF. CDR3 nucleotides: TGCAGTGCTAGTACGGGGCCAACTAATGAAACACTGTTTTTT.

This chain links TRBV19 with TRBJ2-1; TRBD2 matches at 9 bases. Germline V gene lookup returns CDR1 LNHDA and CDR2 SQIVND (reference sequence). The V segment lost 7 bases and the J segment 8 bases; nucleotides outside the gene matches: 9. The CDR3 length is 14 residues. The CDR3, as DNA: TGTGCCAGTAAATGGGGCGGGGGGGCCTATGAGCAGTTCTTC. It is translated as CASKWGGGAYEQFF.

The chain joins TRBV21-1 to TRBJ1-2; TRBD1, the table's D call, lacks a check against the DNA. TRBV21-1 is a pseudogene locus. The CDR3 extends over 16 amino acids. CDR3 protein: CASSKVRQGVNYGYTF. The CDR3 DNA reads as TGTGCCAGCAGCAAAGTAAGACAGGGGGTCAACTATGGCTACACCTTC.

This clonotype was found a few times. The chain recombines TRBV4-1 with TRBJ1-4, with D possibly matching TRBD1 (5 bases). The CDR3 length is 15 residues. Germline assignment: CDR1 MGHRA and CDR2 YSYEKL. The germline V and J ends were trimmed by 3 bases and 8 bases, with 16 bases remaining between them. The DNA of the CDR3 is TGCGCCAGCAGCCACCACAGACAGCTCAACGAAAAACTGTTTTTT. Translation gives CASSHHRQLNEKLFF.

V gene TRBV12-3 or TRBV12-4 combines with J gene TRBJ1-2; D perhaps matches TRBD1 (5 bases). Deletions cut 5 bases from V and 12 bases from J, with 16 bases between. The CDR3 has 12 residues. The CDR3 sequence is CASSANGGGDTF. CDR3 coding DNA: TGTGCCAGCAGTGCAAATGGCGGGGGTGACACCTTC.

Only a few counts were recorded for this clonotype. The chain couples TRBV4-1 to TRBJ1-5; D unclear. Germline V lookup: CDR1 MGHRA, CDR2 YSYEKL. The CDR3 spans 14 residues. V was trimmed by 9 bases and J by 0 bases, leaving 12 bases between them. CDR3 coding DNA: TGCGCCAGTCAAACGGAGGCTAGCAATCAGCCCCAGCATTTT. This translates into CASQTEASNQPQHF.

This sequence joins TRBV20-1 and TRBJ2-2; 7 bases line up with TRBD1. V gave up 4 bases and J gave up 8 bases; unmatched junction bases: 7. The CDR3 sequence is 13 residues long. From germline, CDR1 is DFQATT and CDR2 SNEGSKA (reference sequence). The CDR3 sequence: CSATIQGPGELFF. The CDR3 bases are TGCAGTGCTACGATACAGGGGCCGGGGGAGCTGTTTTTT.